This entry features one TCR beta chain sequence. The source of the sample is a study of shared clonotypes between healthy human individuals. A deep-level run was used for the assay. TCRdb's table, derived via immunoSEQ multiplex PCR, lists solely in-frame clones and lacks some. The data show about 450,000 clones, with more than 75% seen just once and less than 15% held by the top ten. V lost 7 bases and J lost 8, with 15 bases in between. The CDR3 runs 13 residues. Germline assignment: CDR1 SGHNT and CDR2 YYREEE (reference sequence). The unsorted samples had some 83 million PBMCs used for genomic DNA. This rearrangement joins TRBV5-4 to TRBJ1-4; D might be TRBD1 (6 bases). The sample comprised PBMCs. The TCR was taken from a middle-aged woman in good health. Some clones in this sample may be carry-over from other donors' samples. CDR3 in DNA: TGTGCCAGCTCCACAGGGCCCCGCGAAAAACTGTTTTTT. Amino acids: CASSTGPREKLFF.